A selection of T cell receptor beta chains follows, all from one sample in a study of spatial heterogeneity in lung cancer. TCRdb reanalysed the 5' RACE reads using MiXCR and keeps one entry per CDR3 protein. This sample carries fewer than 25,000 distinct CDR3 sequences, 8% to 10% of them seen once, and the ten largest clones take about a fifth. The input for sequencing was PBMCs, taken at follow-up. Receptor source: a male donor with early-stage non-small cell lung cancer. Each CDR3 is given with its conserved first and last residue.

cdr3_length	j_call	v_call	cdr3_aa
13	TRBJ2-5	TRBV5-1	CASTGQVQETQYF
15	TRBJ2-3	TRBV28	CASSFQEPGTDTQYF
14	TRBJ1-5	TRBV5-1	CASSLQGADQPQHF
13	TRBJ2-7	TRBV5-6	CASSRGTGIPSYF
17	TRBJ2-5	TRBV4-1	CASSPRESSGDGETQYF
13	TRBJ1-1	TRBV7-2	CASSLLRQGEAFF
18	TRBJ2-3	TRBV20-1	CSASPGTGITGGTDTQYF
13	TRBJ1-1	TRBV11-2	CASSIQVNTEAFF
14	TRBJ1-6	TRBV19	CATTGGLGNSPLHF
19	TRBJ2-1	TRBV12-3/TRBV12-4	CASSPLTGGEIFVDNEQFF
16	TRBJ2-2	TRBV20-1	CSARDHGGSNTGELFF
13	TRBJ2-7	TRBV29-1	CSVEPRAGIEQYF
13	TRBJ2-5	TRBV28	CASSLRDRETQYF
14	TRBJ2-3	TRBV18	CASSPAPRTDTQYF
14	TRBJ1-1	TRBV20-1	CSASGLRGYTEAFF
16	TRBJ1-3	TRBV7-6	CASSQTQLSSGNTIYF
19	TRBJ2-1	TRBV4-2	CASSQDPLITSGGAAEQFF
15	TRBJ2-5	TRBV12-3/TRBV12-4	CASRLGTSGGKTQYF
14	TRBJ1-1	TRBV6-5	CASSYWTGGGEAFF
14	TRBJ1-3	TRBV6-6	CASKGSSSGNTIYF
14	TRBJ2-1	TRBV5-1	CASSTRDRENEQFF
14	TRBJ2-7	TRBV5-5	CASSNDRASYEQYF
14	TRBJ2-7	TRBV2	CAIAGLQGPYEQYF
14	TRBJ1-1	TRBV7-8	CASSLHPGQTEAFF
14	TRBJ1-6	TRBV15	CATSRPGVRSPLHF
15	TRBJ1-5	TRBV10-3	CAISPGADGNQPQHF
14	TRBJ1-6	TRBV28	CASSLGQGGPPLHF
14	TRBJ1-1	TRBV10-3	CAISESTGLTEAFF
14	TRBJ2-5	TRBV28	CASSPGGGASTQYF
15	TRBJ2-2	TRBV4-1	CASSQDLHSTGELFF
13	TRBJ1-6	TRBV9	CASSVETNSPLHF
14	TRBJ1-5	TRBV2	CASTGQGPYQPQHF
15	TRBJ1-2	TRBV7-2	CASSPVGQSYYGYTF
12	TRBJ1-5	TRBV20-1	CSASGGGQPQHF
17	TRBJ2-3	TRBV10-3	CAISESTPGRISDTQYF
16	TRBJ2-3	TRBV27	CASSSNTGISTDTQYF
12	TRBJ1-1	TRBV6-5	CASSSYRGGAFF
15	TRBJ2-7	TRBV28	CASSLPGTGTYEQYF
16	TRBJ2-7	TRBV18	CASSPPGTGSLYEQYF
14	TRBJ2-7	TRBV9	CASSPGLAGLEQYF
12	TRBJ2-7	TRBV6-1	CASSEASAEQYF
14	TRBJ2-7	TRBV20-1	CSALTGGLSYEQYF
17	TRBJ1-6	TRBV27	CASSLYRDRGYNSPLHF
13	TRBJ1-5	TRBV28	CASSLSPFQPQHF
14	TRBJ1-1	TRBV20-1	CSARDRRGNTEAFF
13	TRBJ2-5	TRBV2	CASSLGLQETQYF
14	TRBJ1-4	TRBV6-1	CASSEKRHTEKLFF
15	TRBJ1-5	TRBV7-2	CASSLAHRTNQPQHF
15	TRBJ1-2	TRBV20-1	CSARGDQGGGYGYTF
16	TRBJ2-3	TRBV28	CASYQRRGIGTDTQYF
13	TRBJ1-6	TRBV27	CASSLERGSPLHF
12	TRBJ2-3	TRBV29-1	CSGGQWGNTQYF
16	TRBJ2-3	TRBV12-3/TRBV12-4	CASTPARTESTDTQYF
13	TRBJ2-7	TRBV28	CASSHPATYEQYF
15	TRBJ2-3	TRBV4-3	CASSHRDRGEDTQYF